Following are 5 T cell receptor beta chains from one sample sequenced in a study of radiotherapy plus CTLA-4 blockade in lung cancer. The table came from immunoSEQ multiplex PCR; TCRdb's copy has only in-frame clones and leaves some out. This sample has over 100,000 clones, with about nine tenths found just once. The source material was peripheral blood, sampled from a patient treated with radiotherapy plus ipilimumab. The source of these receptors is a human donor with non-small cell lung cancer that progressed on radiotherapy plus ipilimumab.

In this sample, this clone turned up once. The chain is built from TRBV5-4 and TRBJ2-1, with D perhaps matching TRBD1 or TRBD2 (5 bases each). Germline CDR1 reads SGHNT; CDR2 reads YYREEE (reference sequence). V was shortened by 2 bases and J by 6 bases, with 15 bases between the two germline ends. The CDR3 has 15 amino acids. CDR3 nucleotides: TGTGCCAGCAGCTTCCGTGCGGGTGGGGGCAATGAGCAGTTCTTC. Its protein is CASSFRAGGGNEQFF.

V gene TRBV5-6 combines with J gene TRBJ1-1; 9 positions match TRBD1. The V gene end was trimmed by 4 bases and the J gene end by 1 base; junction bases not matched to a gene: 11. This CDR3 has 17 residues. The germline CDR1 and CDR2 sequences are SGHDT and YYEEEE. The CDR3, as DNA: TGTGCCAGCAGCGGCTGGGACAGGGCACGGGAGAACACTGAAGCTTTCTTT. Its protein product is CASSGWDRARENTEAFF.

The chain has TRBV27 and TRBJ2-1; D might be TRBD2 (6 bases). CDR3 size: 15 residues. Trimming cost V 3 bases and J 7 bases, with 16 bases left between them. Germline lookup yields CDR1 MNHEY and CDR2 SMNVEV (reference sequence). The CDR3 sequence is CASSLTRHDLNEQFF. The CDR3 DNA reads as TGTGCCAGCAGTTTGACTAGGCATGATCTGAATGAGCAGTTCTTC.

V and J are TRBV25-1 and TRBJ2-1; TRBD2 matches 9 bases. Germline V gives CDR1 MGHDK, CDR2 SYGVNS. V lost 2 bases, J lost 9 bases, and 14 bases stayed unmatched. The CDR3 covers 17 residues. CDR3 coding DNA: TGTGCCAGCAGTGAAGGGGTGAAGGTAGCGGGAGTTTTTGAGCAGTTCTTC. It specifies CASSEGVKVAGVFEQFF.

CDR3 amino acids: CASSASLAGSVETQYF. CDR3 DNA: TGTGCCAGCAGCGCAAGCTTAGCGGGAAGCGTGGAGACCCAGTACTTC. The genes are TRBV9 and TRBJ2-5; TRBD2 aligns across 8 bases. The V segment lost 3 bases and the J segment 5 bases; nucleotides outside the gene matches: 12. CDR1 is SGDLS, CDR2 YYNGEE, per germline. This CDR3 region has 16 residues.